The 26 T cell receptor beta chains below were found in one sample sequenced in a study of T-cell reconstitution after alpha-beta-depleted transplantation in children. TCRbeta library preparation incorporated unique molecular identifiers. MiXCR, applied by TCRdb to the PCR reads, yields one record per CDR3 protein. The repertoire holds roughly 500,000 distinct CDR3 sequences, with 32% as singletons. The sample here was PBMCs from the stem cell graft donor, taken from the stem cell graft. These receptors came from a human donor who donated a stem cell graft to a child with aplastic anemia.

This chain joins TRBV19 and TRBJ1-1; 7 bases fit TRBD1. Germline V gene lookup returns CDR1 LNHDA and CDR2 SQIVND (reference sequence). CDR3 length: 13 residues. After removal of 10 bases from V and 1 base from J, the junction contained 6 bases not matched to a gene. This CDR3 reads CATKDRENTEAFF. DNA for the CDR3: TGTGCCACCAAAGACAGGGAGAACACTGAAGCTTTCTTT.

This clonotype occurred a few times. CDR3 bases: TGTGCCAGCACTCCAGCGGGACAGGGGATTCGAGAGCAGTTCTTC. Amino acid sequence: CASTPAGQGIREQFF. This chain links TRBV6-1 with TRBJ2-1, with 10 bases matching TRBD1. There are 15 residues in the CDR3. CDR1 is MNHNS and CDR2 is SASEGT in the germline V gene. Trimming took 7 bases from V and 10 from J; bases not matched to a gene: 13.

V usage is TRBV5-1 and J usage is TRBJ1-1; D is possibly TRBD1 (5 bases). Germline CDR1 SGHRS, CDR2 YFSETQ. This CDR3 spans 14 amino acids. The V gene lost 2 bases and the J gene lost 7 bases, with 15 bases spanning the gap. The CDR3 coding sequence is TGCGCCAGCAGCTTTTTTGGGGGTGCGAGTGAAGCTTTCTTT. Its protein is CASSFFGGASEAFF.

V is TRBV11-1 and J is TRBJ1-4; D is ambiguous. Per germline, CDR1 SGHAT and CDR2 FQDESV (reference sequence). The CDR3 spans 12 residues. V was shortened by 8 bases and J by 8 bases, with 12 bases between the two germline ends. This chain's CDR3 is CASGLWREKLFF. The CDR3, as DNA: TGTGCCAGCGGACTTTGGCGGGAAAAACTGTTTTTT.

The gene calls are TRBV21-1 and TRBJ2-6; TRBD2 reflects the table's D call only, with no check against the DNA. TRBV21-1 is classified as a pseudogene. The CDR3 has 18 residues. CDR3 region: CASSKIRASRSGANVLTF. The DNA of the CDR3 is TGTGCCAGCAGCAAAATAAGGGCAAGTAGATCTGGGGCCAACGTCCTGACTTTC.

The chain is built from TRBV6-2 or TRBV6-3 and TRBJ1-5; TRBD1 aligns across 8 bases. The CDR3 contains 15 residues. Trimming cost V 6 bases and J 4 bases; bases outside gene matches: 8. From germline, CDR1 is MNHEY and CDR2 SVGEGT. The CDR3 sequence is CASRSEQGVNQPQHF. The CDR3 DNA sequence: TGTGCCAGCAGGTCGGAACAGGGGGTAAATCAGCCCCAGCATTTT.

This clonotype was observed many times. This chain connects TRBV20-1 to TRBJ2-1; the D is unclear. The CDR3 covers 10 residues. Per the germline V gene, CDR1 is DFQATT and CDR2 is SNEGSKA (reference sequence). V was trimmed by 4 bases and J by 8 bases, leaving 6 bases between them. The CDR3 reads CSATRDEQFF. The CDR3 DNA is TGCAGTGCTACCCGGGATGAGCAGTTCTTC.

This chain links TRBV15 with TRBJ1-6; the D gene is possibly TRBD1 (6 bases). Looked up from germline, CDR1 is LNHNV and CDR2 is YYDKDF (reference sequence). Trimming removed 5 bases from V and 8 bases from J, with 13 bases in between. The CDR3 loop spans 14 amino acids. The CDR3 DNA reads as TGTGCCACCAGCGCCCGACAGGATTATTCACCCCTCCACTTT. This encodes CATSARQDYSPLHF.

This clonotype was found a few times. The rearrangement uses TRBV10-3 and TRBJ2-2; D unclear. V was clipped by 5 bases and J by 5 bases, with 3 bases between them. The CDR3 spans 11 residues. Germline V gene lookup returns CDR1 ENHRY and CDR2 SYGVKD. CDR3 coding DNA: TGTGCCATCAGTATGACCGGGGAGCTGTTTTTT. Its protein is CAISMTGELFF.

The DNA for the CDR3 is TGCAGTGCTCCGCCCACCCTGCAAGACTATGGCTACACCTTC. Encoded protein: CSAPPTLQDYGYTF. The chain has TRBV20-1 and TRBJ1-2; D gene uncertain. This CDR3 has 14 residues. The germline gives CDR1 DFQATT, CDR2 SNEGSKA (reference sequence). Trimming shortened V by 5 bases and J by 3 bases, and 16 bases separated the two germline ends.

The chain employs TRBV7-8 and TRBJ2-1, with 10 bases matching TRBD2. The CDR3 is 17 amino acids. CDR1 and CDR2 (germline): SGHVS, FQNEAQ. V dropped 5 bases and J dropped 5; count of bases not matched to a gene: 12. Here the CDR3 reads CASSRRSIGLADNEQFF. The CDR3 bases are TGTGCCAGCAGCCGTAGAAGTATAGGACTAGCGGACAATGAGCAGTTCTTC.

The chain is built from TRBV29-1 and TRBJ2-7, with D possibly being TRBD1 or TRBD2 (5 bases each). Germline CDR1 and CDR2: SQVTM and ANQGSEA. Trimming took 4 bases from V and 2 from J, leaving 9 bases between them. This CDR3 spans 12 amino acids. The DNA for the CDR3 is TGCAGCGTTGTTCAGGGACCCTACGAGCAGTACTTC. Translated: CSVVQGPYEQYF.

The V gene is TRBV9, the J gene TRBJ2-3, with D unclear. The germline V gene encodes CDR1 SGDLS and CDR2 YYNGEE. The V end lost 2 bases, the J end lost 2 bases, and 9 bases lay between the germline ends. The CDR3 consists of 14 residues. DNA of the CDR3: TGTGCCAGCAGCGTTAGCAGTCCCACAGATACGCAGTATTTT. This gives the protein CASSVSSPTDTQYF. Full variable domain (rest looked up from reference TRBV9 and TRBJ2-3): DSGVTQTPKHLITATGQRVTLRCSPRSGDLSVYWYQQSLDQGLQFLIQYYNGEERAKGNILERFSAQQFPDLHSELNLSSLELGDSALYFCASSVSSPTDTQYFGPGTRLTVL.

The J gene is TRBJ1-4, the V gene TRBV20-1; D might be TRBD1 (5 bases). Germline V gene lookup returns CDR1 DFQATT and CDR2 SNEGSKA (reference sequence). The CDR3 extends over 12 amino acids. V was clipped by 3 bases and J by 10 bases, with 12 bases between them. The CDR3 coding sequence is TGCAGTGCTAGCCAGGACAAGGGAAAACTGTTTTTT. Its protein is CSASQDKGKLFF.

V gene TRBV7-9 combines with J gene TRBJ1-1; D is perhaps TRBD1 (5 bases). The V and J ends lost 7 bases and 3 bases respectively, with 21 bases between them. In germline, CDR1 is SEHNR, CDR2 FQNEAQ (reference sequence). The CDR3 is 16 residues long. The CDR3, as DNA: TGTGCCAGCAAAAATGGGCAGGGAAGGTTCGACACTGAAGCTTTCTTT. As protein: CASKNGQGRFDTEAFF.

This chain connects TRBV14 to TRBJ2-7, with D perhaps matching TRBD1 (6 bases). Trimming left V 3 bases short and J 6 bases short, with 18 bases between. The CDR3 has 15 amino acids. The germline V gene encodes CDR1 SGHDN and CDR2 FVKESK. CDR3 sequence: CASSQKWTVLSEQYF. The CDR3 DNA follows: TGTGCCAGCAGCCAGAAGTGGACAGTACTCTCCGAGCAGTACTTC.

The CDR3 spells CASSYSGPGGDEQYF. CDR3 nucleotides: TGTGCCAGCAGTTACTCGGGGCCCGGCGGCGATGAGCAGTACTTC. The rearrangement uses TRBV6-2 or TRBV6-3 and TRBJ2-7; perhaps TRBD1 as D (5 bases). V dropped 0 bases and J dropped 7 bases, with 16 bases sitting between them. Germline V CDR1 and CDR2: MNHEY, SVGEGT. The CDR3 has 15 residues.

This clonotype appeared a few times. V is TRBV12-3 or TRBV12-4 and J is TRBJ2-3, with TRBD2 matching over 9 bases. V gave up 4 bases and J gave up 11 bases; unmatched junction bases: 4. The CDR3 length is 12 residues. The CDR3 protein is CASSSSSGKQYF. The CDR3 DNA sequence: TGTGCCAGCAGTTCATCTAGCGGGAAGCAGTATTTT.

The chain uses TRBV12-3 or TRBV12-4 and TRBJ2-1; TRBD2 agrees at 14 bases. The V gene end was trimmed by 3 bases and the J gene end by 5 bases; junction bases not matched to a gene: 3. The CDR3 runs 16 residues. The CDR3 bases are TGTGCCAGCAGTTTCCGACTAGCGGGAGGGCACAATGAGCAGTTCTTC. Translating gives CASSFRLAGGHNEQFF.

This clonotype was detected only a few times. This chain links TRBV30 with TRBJ2-5; D uncertain. V was cut by 2 bases and J by 5 bases, with 9 bases left in between. The CDR3 consists of 12 residues. The germline CDR1 and CDR2 sequences are GTSNPN and SVGIG (reference sequence). For the CDR3, the DNA is TGTGCCTGGAGTCCCCTTGGGGAGACCCAGTACTTC. It translates to CAWSPLGETQYF.

V and J are TRBV27 and TRBJ2-5, with a tentative D call TRBD1 (6 bases). The V end was cut by 2 bases, the J end by 1 base, with 17 bases between. The length of the CDR3 is 17 residues. CDR1 is MNHEY, CDR2 SMNVEV, per germline (reference sequence). The CDR3 sequence: CASSLHQRQGTQETQYF. In DNA form, the CDR3 reads TGTGCCAGCAGTTTACACCAACGGCAGGGGACCCAAGAGACCCAGTACTTC.

This chain uses TRBV4-3 with TRBJ1-2; D unclear. V gave up 0 bases and J gave up 0 bases, with 14 bases separating them. The CDR3 has 17 residues. Germline-derived CDR1 and CDR2 are LGHNA and YSLEER. CDR3 bases: TGCGCCAGCAGCCAAGACGGGTTTTACCTAGCTAACTATGGCTACACCTTC. Amino acid sequence: CASSQDGFYLANYGYTF.

This rearrangement joins TRBV5-5 to TRBJ2-7; the D gene is possibly TRBD1 (6 bases). This CDR3 comprises 13 residues. V was pared by 4 bases and J by 3 bases, with 11 bases between. CDR1 is SGHKS and CDR2 is YYEKEE in the germline V gene (reference sequence). The CDR3, as DNA: TGTGCCAGCAGCACCGGGACAATCTACGAGCAGTACTTC. Its translation is CASSTGTIYEQYF.

This clonotype has a handful of counts. The rearrangement links TRBV20-1 to TRBJ2-1; D unclear. The V end was cut by 0 bases, the J end by 0 bases, with 9 bases between. Germline V gives CDR1 DFQATT, CDR2 SNEGSKA (reference sequence). The CDR3 consists of 15 residues. CDR3 loop: CSARDPLGSYNEQFF. The CDR3, as DNA: TGCAGTGCTAGAGATCCCCTTGGCTCCTACAATGAGCAGTTCTTC.

This clonotype appeared a few times. The chain has TRBV6-1 and TRBJ2-2; tentative D call: TRBD1 (5 bases). V lost 5 bases and J 3 bases, leaving 7 bases between the germline ends. Germline lookup yields CDR1 MNHNS and CDR2 SASEGT. This CDR3 comprises 13 residues. This CDR3 is CASSTRDTGELFF. In DNA, the CDR3 is TGTGCCAGCAGTACCAGGGACACCGGGGAGCTGTTTTTT.

Written as DNA, the CDR3 is TGCAGTGCTAGACCACCCCGGGACAGGGGTGGAGATACGCAGTATTTT. It yields the protein CSARPPRDRGGDTQYF. V gene TRBV20-1 combines with J gene TRBJ2-3; TRBD1 matches 10 bases. This CDR3 is built from 16 residues. Germline V gene lookup returns CDR1 DFQATT and CDR2 SNEGSKA (reference sequence). The trim removed 2 bases at V and 5 bases at J, leaving 10 bases unmatched.